This T cell receptor beta chain was identified during a study of identifying expanded T cells in peripheral blood. Findings and limits, study-wide: Two-week clone count variance significantly increased as total template count grew. Differentially abundant clones: 1 to 1.5 between replicates, about 15 at around 14 days, 18 to 20 at four.

The table came from immunoSEQ multiplex PCR; TCRdb's copy has only in-frame clones and leaves some out. The sample includes roughly 92,000 clones, approximately 90% of them seen just once. This clone came up a few times. The antigen is not known. No infections or other immune events were documented during collection. The sequenced sample was blood. The clonotype originates from a person between 18 and 70 years old in good health.

In nucleotides, the CDR3 is TGTGCCAGCATCCCGATCAGGGGGGCCTACGAGCAGTACTTC. Protein product: CASIPIRGAYEQYF. The chain has TRBV6-5 and TRBJ2-7; TRBD1 is a possible D gene (7 bases). V was cut by 7 bases and J by 2 bases, with 15 bases left in between. CDR3 size: 14 residues. Germline lookup yields CDR1 MNHEY and CDR2 SVGAGI.